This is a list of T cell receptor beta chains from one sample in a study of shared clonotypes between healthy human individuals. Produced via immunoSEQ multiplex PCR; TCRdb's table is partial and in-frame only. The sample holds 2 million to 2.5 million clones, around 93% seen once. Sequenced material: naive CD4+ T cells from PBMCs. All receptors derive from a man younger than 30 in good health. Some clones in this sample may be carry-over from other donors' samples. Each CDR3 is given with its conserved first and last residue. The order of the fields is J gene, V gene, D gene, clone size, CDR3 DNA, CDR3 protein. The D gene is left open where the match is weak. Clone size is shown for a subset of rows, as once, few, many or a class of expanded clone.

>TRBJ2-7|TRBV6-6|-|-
TGTGCCAGCTCGCCCATTGGGGGTGCCTACGAGCAGTACTTC
CASSPIGGAYEQYF
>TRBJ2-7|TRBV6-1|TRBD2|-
TGTGCCAGCAGTACCCTGGCGGGAGGTGCCTACGAGCAGTACTTC
CASSTLAGGAYEQYF
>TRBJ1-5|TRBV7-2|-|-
TGTGCCAGCAGCTTTTTTAAGGGCAGCAGAAATCAGCCCCAGCATTTT
CASSFFKGSRNQPQHF
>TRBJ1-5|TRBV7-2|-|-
TGTGCCAGCAGCTTGGTCTCAGGGTTGGATCAGCCCCAGCATTTT
CASSLVSGLDQPQHF
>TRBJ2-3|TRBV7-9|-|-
TGTGCCAGCAGCTCACGGAAGGGCAGCACAGATACGCAGTATTTT
CASSSRKGSTDTQYF
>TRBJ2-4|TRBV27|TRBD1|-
TGTGCCAGCAGTTGGGACAGGGATCCCTTAAACATTCAGTACTTC
CASSWDRDPLNIQYF
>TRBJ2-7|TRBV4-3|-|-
TGCGCCAGCAGCCAGATGAAGGGGATCTCCGAGCAGTACTTC
CASSQMKGISEQYF
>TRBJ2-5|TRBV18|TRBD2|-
TGTGCCAGCTCACCAATAACTAGCGGGAGCCGACCGGGGACCCAGTACTTC
CASSPITSGSRPGTQYF
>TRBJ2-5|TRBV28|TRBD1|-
TGTGCCAGCAGGGTTATGGGACAGGGGGGAGAGACCCAGTACTTC
CASRVMGQGGETQYF
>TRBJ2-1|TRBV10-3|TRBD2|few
TGTGCCATCAGATGGACTAGCGGGAGCAATGAGCAGTTCTTC
CAIRWTSGSNEQFF
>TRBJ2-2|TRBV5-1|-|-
TGCGCCAGCAGGGCGGCACACCGGTCCACCGGGGAGCTGTTTTTT
CASRAAHRSTGELFF
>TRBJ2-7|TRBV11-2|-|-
TGTGCCAGCAGCCTACGCCCAGAGGGAGTAACCTACGAGCAGTACTTC
CASSLRPEGVTYEQYF
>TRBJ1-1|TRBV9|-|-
TGTGCCAGCAGCGTAGGGGGGTCGAGGGACACTGAAGCTTTCTTT
CASSVGGSRDTEAFF
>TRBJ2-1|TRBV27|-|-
TGTGCCACTATCGGGACTCCCGGAAGGGGTGAGCAGTTCTTC
CATIGTPGRGEQFF
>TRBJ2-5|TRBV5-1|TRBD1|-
TGCGCCAGCAGCGGAACGCCGATTGGGACAGGGGGAGAGACCCAGTACTTC
CASSGTPIGTGGETQYF
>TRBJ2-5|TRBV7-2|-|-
TGTGCCAGCAGCTTAAACACCTATCAAGAGACCCAGTACTTC
CASSLNTYQETQYF
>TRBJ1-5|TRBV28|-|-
TGTGCCTCCTCCGGGACCCCCTTAGACTGGCCCCAGCATTTT
CASSGTPLDWPQHF
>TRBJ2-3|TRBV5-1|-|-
TGCGCCAGCAGCTTGGGTGGACAGATGGGAGATACGCAGTATTTT
CASSLGGQMGDTQYF
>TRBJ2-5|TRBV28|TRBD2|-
TGTGCCAGCACCTTCGGCGGGACTAGCGGACAAGAGACCCAGTACTTC
CASTFGGTSGQETQYF
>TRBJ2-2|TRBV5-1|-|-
TGCGCCAGCAGCTTTTCAGGGCGCGGTATCACCGGGGAGCTGTTTTTT
CASSFSGRGITGELFF
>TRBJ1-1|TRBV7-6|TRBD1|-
TGTGCCAGCAGCGTACAGGGGGCCCCGAACACTGAAGCTTTCTTT
CASSVQGAPNTEAFF
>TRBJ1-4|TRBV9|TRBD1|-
TGTGCCAGCAGCGTAGGGGCAGGGGGCACAGAAAAACTGTTTTTT
CASSVGAGGTEKLFF
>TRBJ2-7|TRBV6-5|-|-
TGTGCCAGCAGTCGGGGGGCTAGAGACGAGCAGTACTTC
CASSRGARDEQYF
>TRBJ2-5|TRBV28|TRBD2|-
TGTGCCAGCAGACCGGGACTAGGTCTAGAGACCCAGTACTTC
CASRPGLGLETQYF
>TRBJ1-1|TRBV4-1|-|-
TGCGCCAGCAGCCAAGGGGGGCGCAGGGGCTTGACTGAAGCTTTCTTT
CASSQGGRRGLTEAFF
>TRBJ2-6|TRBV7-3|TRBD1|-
TGTGCCAGCAGCTGGGACAGCTCTGGGGCCAACGTCCTGACTTTC
CASSWDSSGANVLTF
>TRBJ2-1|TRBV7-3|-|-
TGTGCCAGCAGCTCCCAATCTATGGGGGGTAGTTCCTACAATGAGCAGTTCTTC
CASSSQSMGGSSYNEQFF
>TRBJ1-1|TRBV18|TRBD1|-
TGTGCCAGCGCAGGGGGAAGGAACACTGAAGCTTTCTTT
CASAGGRNTEAFF
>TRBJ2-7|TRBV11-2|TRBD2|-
TGTGCCAGCAGCCCTCGGACTAGCGGGAGGTACGAGCAGTACTTC
CASSPRTSGRYEQYF
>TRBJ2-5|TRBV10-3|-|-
TGTGCCATCAGTGTGAGTGAGGACTCCGGGACCCAGTACTTC
CAISVSEDSGTQYF